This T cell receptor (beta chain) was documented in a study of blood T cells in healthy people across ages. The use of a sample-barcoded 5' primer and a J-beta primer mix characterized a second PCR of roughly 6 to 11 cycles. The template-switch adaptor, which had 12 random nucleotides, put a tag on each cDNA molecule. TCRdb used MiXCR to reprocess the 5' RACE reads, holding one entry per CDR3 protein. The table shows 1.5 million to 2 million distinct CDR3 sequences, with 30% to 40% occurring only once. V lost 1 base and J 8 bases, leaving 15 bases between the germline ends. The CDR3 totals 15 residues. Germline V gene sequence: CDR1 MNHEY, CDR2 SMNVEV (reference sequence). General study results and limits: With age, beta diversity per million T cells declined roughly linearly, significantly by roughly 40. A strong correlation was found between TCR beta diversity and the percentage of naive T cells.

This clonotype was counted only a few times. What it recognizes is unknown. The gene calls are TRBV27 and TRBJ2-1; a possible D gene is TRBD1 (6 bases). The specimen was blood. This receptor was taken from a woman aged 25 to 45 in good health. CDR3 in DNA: TGTGCCAGCAGTTTATTGGGTAAGGGGGTCTATGAGCAGTTCTTC. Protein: CASSLLGKGVYEQFF.